This passage covers 30 T cell receptor beta chains from one sample sequenced in a study of T cells expressing NK-cell markers. TCRdb re-analyzed the 5' RACE reads; it lists each CDR3 protein once, without DNA. Recorded here are about 390,000 distinct CDR3 sequences; the top ten clones represent approximately 11%. The material sequenced was blood T cells: a sorted CD56 or NKG2C T cell subset, CD4+ or CD8+ T cells, or bulk PBMC T cells (not recorded which). The receptors here all came from a woman between 50 and 59 years old in good health.

The chain carries TRBV29-1 and TRBJ2-4; TCRdb designates TRBD2, a call that cannot be tested without DNA. This CDR3 comprises 16 residues. Germline values: CDR1 SQVTM, CDR2 ANQGSEA. CDR3 protein: CSVARLAGIAKNIQYF. The full variable domain, rest sourced from reference TRBV29-1 and TRBJ2-4, is SAVISQKPSRDICQRGTSLTIQCQVDSQVTMMFWYRQQPGQSLTLIATANQGSEATYESGFVIDKFPISRPNLTFSTLTVSNMSPEDSSIYLCSVARLAGIAKNIQYFGAGTRLSVL.

The rearrangement joins TRBV7-2 to TRBJ2-1; TCRdb designates TRBD2, a call that cannot be tested without DNA. This CDR3 comprises 15 residues. Per the germline V gene, CDR1 is SGHTA and CDR2 is FQGNSA. The CDR3 protein is CASSLVGLANNEQFF.

The J gene is TRBJ1-3, the V gene TRBV7-8; the TCRdb call, TRBD1, lacks DNA for checking. Germline-derived CDR1 and CDR2 are SGHVS and FQNEAQ. The length of the CDR3 is 15 residues. CDR3 protein: CASTRQGNTGNTIYF.

The chain couples TRBV12-3 or TRBV12-4 to TRBJ2-2; TCRdb returns TRBD2, unconfirmable since there is no DNA. The CDR3 totals 15 residues. The CDR3 is CASILLAAKHGELFF.

The J gene is TRBJ2-1, the V gene TRBV11-3; the TCRdb call, TRBD1, lacks DNA for checking. This CDR3 is 19 amino acids long. Germline V lookup: CDR1 SGHNT, CDR2 YENEEA. CDR3 loop: CASSNIPGTYGGGYNEQFF.

The CDR3 loop reads CASIGPFPIYEQYF. The chain uses TRBV6-5 and TRBJ2-7. The CDR3 is made up of 14 amino acids. The germline CDR1 and CDR2 sequences are MNHEY and SVGAGI.

The rearrangement joins TRBV25-1 to TRBJ2-1; checking the TCRdb D call of TRBD2 is not possible without DNA. The CDR3 length is 14 residues. Per germline, CDR1 MGHDK and CDR2 SYGVNS. CDR3: CASSVPGTHVEQFF.

The chain combines TRBV19 with TRBJ2-1; TCRdb calls TRBD1, which cannot be checked without DNA. From germline, CDR1 is LNHDA and CDR2 SQIVND (reference sequence). The CDR3 is made up of 14 amino acids. The CDR3 sequence: CASSTLGQGDEQFF.

The gene calls are TRBV6-2 or TRBV6-3 and TRBJ2-6; TCRdb gives TRBD2 as the D gene, but with no DNA this cannot be confirmed. CDR3 size: 14 residues. CDR1 MNHEY and CDR2 SVGEGT come from the germline V gene. The CDR3: CASREYRRGNVLTF.

This rearrangement joins TRBV19 to TRBJ2-6; TCRdb proposes TRBD2, but this gene call is untestable without DNA. This CDR3 contains 18 residues. Germline lookup yields CDR1 LNHDA and CDR2 SQIVND (reference sequence). CDR3 sequence: CASSKLAGLLSGANVLTF.

The chain carries TRBV24-1 and TRBJ2-7; TCRdb names TRBD2, which stays unverified in the absence of DNA. The CDR3 spans 16 residues. Germline CDR1 is KGHDR and CDR2 is SFDVKD. CDR3 sequence reads: CATSDTRTSGVYEQYF.

The CDR3 loop is CASSPLGLTSSYEQYF. The chain employs TRBV5-1 and TRBJ2-7; TCRdb's D call of TRBD2 is untestable without DNA. There are 16 residues in the CDR3. Germline V lookup: CDR1 SGHRS, CDR2 YFSETQ.

The chain combines TRBV20-1 with TRBJ2-4; TCRdb lists TRBD2, though no DNA is available to test this call. The CDR3 consists of 15 residues. Germline CDR1 reads DFQATT; CDR2 reads SNEGSKA (reference sequence). The CDR3 reads CSAYSGSEAKNIQYF.

The chain links TRBV7-3 to TRBJ2-1; TCRdb names TRBD1, which stays unverified in the absence of DNA. This CDR3 region has 14 residues. Germline V gene sequence: CDR1 SGHTA, CDR2 FQGTGA. The CDR3 loop reads CASSLSGGNNEQFF.

The rearrangement links TRBV20-1 to TRBJ2-7; TCRdb's D call, TRBD1, is unchecked because there is no DNA. The CDR3 runs to 13 residues. Germline V lookup: CDR1 DFQATT, CDR2 SNEGSKA (reference sequence). CDR3: CSASGTLKGEQYF.

The CDR3 region is CASQVQGTYNEQFF. This sequence joins TRBV27 and TRBJ2-1; TCRdb lists TRBD1, though no DNA is available to test this call. This CDR3 comprises 14 residues. CDR1 MNHEY and CDR2 SMNVEV come from the germline V gene (reference sequence).

The chain combines TRBV7-9 with TRBJ2-7; TCRdb proposes TRBD1, but this gene call is untestable without DNA. Germline lookup yields CDR1 SEHNR and CDR2 FQNEAQ (reference sequence). CDR3 size: 14 residues. CDR3 in amino acids: CASSLVQGTGEQYF. Combining the CDR3 with reference TRBV7-9 and TRBJ2-7 gives the whole variable domain DTGVSQNPRHKITKRGQNVTFRCDPISEHNRLYWYRQTLGQGPEFLTYFQNEAQLEKSRLLSDRFSAERPKGSFSTLEIQRTEQGDSAMYLCASSLVQGTGEQYFGPGTRLTVT.

The chain links TRBV4-1 to TRBJ2-6; the TCRdb D gene call, TRBD1, has no DNA to confirm it. This CDR3 region has 16 residues. Germline loops: CDR1 MGHRA, CDR2 YSYEKL. The CDR3 protein is CASRFSRGSGANVLTF.

The V call is TRBV5-1, the J call TRBJ2-5; TCRdb outputs TRBD1, but without DNA this stays unchecked. Germline CDR1 SGHRS, CDR2 YFSETQ. This CDR3 region has 16 residues. The CDR3 is CASSFRQGPTMETQYF.

Here the CDR3 reads CASSYLAGELGPTDTQYF. The rearrangement links TRBV6-2 or TRBV6-3 to TRBJ2-3; the D gene TCRdb calls, TRBD2, cannot be checked with no DNA. This CDR3 contains 18 residues. CDR1 MNHEY and CDR2 SVGEGT come from the germline V gene.

CDR3 sequence: CASSAPDRVDTGELFF. This chain connects TRBV9 to TRBJ2-2; no DNA is available, so the TRBD1 call from TCRdb remains unchecked. The germline gives CDR1 SGDLS, CDR2 YYNGEE. The CDR3 extends over 16 amino acids. The whole variable domain, filled in from reference TRBV9 and TRBJ2-2, reads DSGVTQTPKHLITATGQRVTLRCSPRSGDLSVYWYQQSLDQGLQFLIQYYNGEERAKGNILERFSAQQFPDLHSELNLSSLELGDSALYFCASSAPDRVDTGELFFGEGSRLTVL.

The chain couples TRBV5-1 to TRBJ2-1; TCRdb proposes TRBD2, but this gene call is untestable without DNA. Germline V gives CDR1 SGHRS, CDR2 YFSETQ. This CDR3 spans 20 amino acids. CDR3 amino acids: CASSPESRTSGRPIWTEQFF.

The J gene is TRBJ1-2, the V gene TRBV5-4. The germline CDR1 and CDR2 sequences are SGHNT and YYREEE (reference sequence). The CDR3 sequence is 13 residues long. The CDR3 protein is CASSPPGRVGYTF.

The rearrangement uses TRBV7-9 and TRBJ2-2; there is no DNA to check the TCRdb D call of TRBD2. This CDR3 is built from 16 residues. Germline V gene sequence: CDR1 SEHNR, CDR2 FQNEAQ (reference sequence). The CDR3 loop is CASSPSSGGHTGELFF. Full variable domain (rest looked up from reference TRBV7-9 and TRBJ2-2): DTGVSQNPRHKITKRGQNVTFRCDPISEHNRLYWYRQTLGQGPEFLTYFQNEAQLEKSRLLSDRFSAERPKGSFSTLEIQRTEQGDSAMYLCASSPSSGGHTGELFFGEGSRLTVL.

The chain is built from TRBV12-3 or TRBV12-4 and TRBJ2-3; the D gene TCRdb calls, TRBD2, cannot be checked with no DNA. The CDR3 length is 16 residues. CDR3 sequence reads: CASSLWASGEPDTQYF.

The CDR3 here is CSATNDAEAFF. The rearrangement links TRBV20-1 to TRBJ1-1. This CDR3 has 11 amino acids. CDR1 DFQATT and CDR2 SNEGSKA come from the germline V gene (reference sequence).

This chain uses TRBV12-3 or TRBV12-4 with TRBJ2-7; TCRdb lists TRBD1, though no DNA is available to test this call. The CDR3 is 14 residues long. CDR3 in amino acids: CASSLHRSVGEQYF.

The gene calls are TRBV7-9 and TRBJ2-1; without DNA, the TCRdb call of TRBD1 cannot be checked. This CDR3 region has 20 residues. Germline CDR1 SEHNR, CDR2 FQNEAQ (reference sequence). This CDR3 is CASSRNFGASTSNSYNEQFF.

V gene TRBV20-1 combines with J gene TRBJ2-7; TCRdb names TRBD1, which stays unverified in the absence of DNA. Germline loops: CDR1 DFQATT, CDR2 SNEGSKA (reference sequence). The CDR3 spans 11 residues. The CDR3 loop reads CSARDSRGAYF.

The V and J genes are TRBV5-1 and TRBJ2-3; TCRdb's D gene call, TRBD2, goes unchecked for lack of DNA. Looked up from germline, CDR1 is SGHRS and CDR2 is YFSETQ. The CDR3 consists of 14 residues. The CDR3 protein is CASSLGDYADTQYF. Supplemented by reference TRBV5-1 and TRBJ2-3, the full variable domain reads KAGVTQTPRYLIKTRGQQVTLSCSPISGHRSVSWYQQTPGQGLQFLFEYFSETQRNKGNFPGRFSGRQFSNSRSEMNVSTLELGDSALYLCASSLGDYADTQYFGPGTRLTVL.